In this sample, the clone carrying this T cell receptor (beta chain) turned up many times. The source of the sample is a study of CD8+CD57+ T cells in acquired aplastic anemia. Germline values: CDR1 LGHNA, CDR2 YSLEER. V dropped 2 bases and J dropped 4; count of bases not matched to a gene: 5. This CDR3 comprises 15 residues. For CDR3 and TCR beta VDJ profiling, genomic DNA was the template used. TCRdb re-analysed the reads in MiXCR, keeping a single row per CDR3 protein. The data contain around 430,000 distinct CDR3 sequences, around 32% of them singletons. The authors sequenced patients whose flow cytometry had shown CD8+CD57+ cell expansion.

This receptor was identified in a human donor with aplastic anemia. Source material: sorted CD4+, CD8+, or CD8+CD57+ T cells (not recorded which) from PBMCs. The V call is TRBV4-3, the J call TRBJ1-2, with 9 bases fitting TRBD1. The CDR3 DNA reads as TGCGCCAGCAGCCAACCAGGACAGGGGCTCTATGGCTACACCTTC. It yields the protein CASSQPGQGLYGYTF.